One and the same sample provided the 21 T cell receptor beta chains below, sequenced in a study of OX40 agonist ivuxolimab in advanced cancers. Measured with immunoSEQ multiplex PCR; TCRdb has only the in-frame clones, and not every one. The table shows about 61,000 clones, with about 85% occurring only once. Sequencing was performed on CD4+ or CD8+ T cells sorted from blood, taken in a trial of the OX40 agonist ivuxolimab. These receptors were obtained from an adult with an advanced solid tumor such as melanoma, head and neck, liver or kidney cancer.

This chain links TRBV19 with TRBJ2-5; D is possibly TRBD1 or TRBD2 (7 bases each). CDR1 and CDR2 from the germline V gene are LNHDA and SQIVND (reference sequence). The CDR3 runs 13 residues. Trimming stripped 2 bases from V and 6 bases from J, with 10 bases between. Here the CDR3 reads CASSIQGGQTQYF. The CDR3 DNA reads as TGTGCCAGTAGTATACAGGGGGGGCAGACCCAGTACTTC.

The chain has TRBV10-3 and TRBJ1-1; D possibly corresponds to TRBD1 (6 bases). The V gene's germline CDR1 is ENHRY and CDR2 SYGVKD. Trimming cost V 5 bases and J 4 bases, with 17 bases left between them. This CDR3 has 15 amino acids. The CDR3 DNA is TGTGCCATCAGTCCCGTTGACAGGTTACCCACTGAAGCTTTCTTT. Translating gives CAISPVDRLPTEAFF.

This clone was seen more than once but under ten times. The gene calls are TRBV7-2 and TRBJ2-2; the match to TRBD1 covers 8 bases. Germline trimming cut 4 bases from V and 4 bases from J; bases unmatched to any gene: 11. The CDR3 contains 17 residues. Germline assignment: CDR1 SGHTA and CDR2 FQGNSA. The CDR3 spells CASSWIEGQVFTGELFF. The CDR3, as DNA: TGTGCCAGCAGCTGGATTGAGGGACAGGTGTTCACCGGGGAGCTGTTTTTT. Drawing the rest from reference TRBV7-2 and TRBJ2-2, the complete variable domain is GAGVSQSPSNKVTEKGKDVELRCDPISGHTALYWYRQSLGQGLEFLIYFQGNSAPDKSGLPSDRFSAERTGGSVSTLTIQRTQQEDSAVYLCASSWIEGQVFTGELFFGEGSRLTVL.

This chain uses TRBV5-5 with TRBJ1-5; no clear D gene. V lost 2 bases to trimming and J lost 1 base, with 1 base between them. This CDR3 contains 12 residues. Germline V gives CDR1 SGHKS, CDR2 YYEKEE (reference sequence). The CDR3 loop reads CASSLSNQPQHF. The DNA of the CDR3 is TGTGCCAGCAGCTTAAGCAATCAGCCCCAGCATTTT.

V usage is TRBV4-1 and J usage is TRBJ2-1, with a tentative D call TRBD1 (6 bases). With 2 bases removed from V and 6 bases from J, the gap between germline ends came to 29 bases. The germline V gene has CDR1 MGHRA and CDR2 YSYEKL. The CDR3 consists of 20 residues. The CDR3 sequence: CASSQTPGLHRVLRFNEQFF. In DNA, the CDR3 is TGCGCCAGCAGCCAAACCCCGGGCCTTCACAGGGTCCTTAGGTTCAATGAGCAGTTCTTC.

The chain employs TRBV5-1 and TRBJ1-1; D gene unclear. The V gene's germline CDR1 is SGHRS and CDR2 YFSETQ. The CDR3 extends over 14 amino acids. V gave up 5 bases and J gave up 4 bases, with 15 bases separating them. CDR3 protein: CASSSPQAGTEAFF. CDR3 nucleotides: TGCGCCAGCAGTTCCCCCCAGGCGGGCACTGAAGCTTTCTTT.

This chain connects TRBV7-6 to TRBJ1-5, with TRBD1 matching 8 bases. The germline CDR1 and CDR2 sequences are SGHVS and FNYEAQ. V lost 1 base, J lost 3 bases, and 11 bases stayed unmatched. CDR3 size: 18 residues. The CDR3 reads CASSLGAGGRTSNQPQHF. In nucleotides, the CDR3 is TGTGCCAGCAGCTTAGGAGCAGGGGGCAGAACTTCCAATCAGCCCCAGCATTTT.

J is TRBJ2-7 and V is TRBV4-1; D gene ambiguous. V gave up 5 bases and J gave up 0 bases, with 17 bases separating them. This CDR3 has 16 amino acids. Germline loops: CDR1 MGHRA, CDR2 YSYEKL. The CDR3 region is CASSNSWGGDSYEQYF. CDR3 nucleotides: TGCGCCAGCAGCAACTCCTGGGGTGGGGACTCCTACGAGCAGTACTTC.

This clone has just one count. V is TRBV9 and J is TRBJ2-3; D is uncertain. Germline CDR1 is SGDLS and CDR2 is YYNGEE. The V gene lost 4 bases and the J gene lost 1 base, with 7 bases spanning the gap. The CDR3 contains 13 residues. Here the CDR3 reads CASSRVGTDTQYF. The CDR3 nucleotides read TGTGCCAGCAGCAGGGTGGGCACAGATACGCAGTATTTT.

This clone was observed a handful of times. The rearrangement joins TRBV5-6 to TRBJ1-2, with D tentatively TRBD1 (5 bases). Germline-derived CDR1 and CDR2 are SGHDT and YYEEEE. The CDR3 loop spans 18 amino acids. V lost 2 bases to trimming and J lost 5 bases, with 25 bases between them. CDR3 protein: CASSFAPGRRLHKYGYTF. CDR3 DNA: TGTGCCAGCAGCTTCGCCCCGGGACGGCGTCTCCATAAGTATGGCTACACCTTC.

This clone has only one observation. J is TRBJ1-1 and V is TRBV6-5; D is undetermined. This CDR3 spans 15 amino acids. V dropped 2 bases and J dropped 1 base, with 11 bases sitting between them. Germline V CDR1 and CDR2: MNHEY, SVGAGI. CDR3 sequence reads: CASSYSGAANTEAFF. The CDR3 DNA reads TGTGCCAGCAGTTACAGTGGAGCAGCGAACACTGAAGCTTTCTTT.

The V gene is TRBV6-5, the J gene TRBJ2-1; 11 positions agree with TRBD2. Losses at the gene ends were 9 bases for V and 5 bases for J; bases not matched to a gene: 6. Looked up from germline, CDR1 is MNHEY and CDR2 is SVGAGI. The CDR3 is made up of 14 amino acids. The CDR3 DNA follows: TGTGCCAGTTGCCTAGCGGGGGGCGACAATGAGCAGTTCTTC. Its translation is CASCLAGGDNEQFF.

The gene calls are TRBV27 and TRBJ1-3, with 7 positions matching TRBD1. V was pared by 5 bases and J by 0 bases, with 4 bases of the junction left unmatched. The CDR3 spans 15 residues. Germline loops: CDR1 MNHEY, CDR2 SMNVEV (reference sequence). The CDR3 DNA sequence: TGTGCCAGCAGTCGAAGACAGGGCTCTGGAAACACCATATATTTT. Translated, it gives CASSRRQGSGNTIYF.

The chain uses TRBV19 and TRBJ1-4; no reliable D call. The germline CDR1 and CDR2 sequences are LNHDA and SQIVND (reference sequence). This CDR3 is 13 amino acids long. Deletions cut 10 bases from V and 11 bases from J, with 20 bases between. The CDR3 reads CATRTRLGEKLFF. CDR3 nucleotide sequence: TGTGCCACCAGGACCCGCTTGGGTGAGAAACTGTTTTTT.

The CDR3 DNA reads TGTGCCAGCACGGTGGGACAGGGTAGTGAGCAGTTCTTC. Its protein is CASTVGQGSEQFF. The chain recombines TRBV25-1 with TRBJ2-1, with 9 positions matching TRBD1. Germline trimming cut 7 bases from V and 9 bases from J; bases unmatched to any gene: 7. The CDR3 has 13 amino acids. CDR1 is MGHDK, CDR2 SYGVNS, per germline.

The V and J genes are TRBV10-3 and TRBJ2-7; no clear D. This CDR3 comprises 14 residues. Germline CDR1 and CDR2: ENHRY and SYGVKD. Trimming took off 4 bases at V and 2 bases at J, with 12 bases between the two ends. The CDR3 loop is CAISGRSEPYEQYF. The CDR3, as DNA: TGTGCCATCAGTGGCAGGAGCGAACCCTACGAGCAGTACTTC.

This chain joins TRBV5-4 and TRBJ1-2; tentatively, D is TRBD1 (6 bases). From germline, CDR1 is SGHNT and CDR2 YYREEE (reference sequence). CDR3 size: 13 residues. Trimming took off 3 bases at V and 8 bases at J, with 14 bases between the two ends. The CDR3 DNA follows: TGTGCCAGCAGCTCCCCTCCAGGGGAAGGCTACACCTTC. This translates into CASSSPPGEGYTF.

The CDR3 nucleotides read TGTGCCAGCAGCTTGGACAGGGAGCCTGGCTACACCTTC. It is translated as CASSLDREPGYTF. The chain has TRBV11-2 and TRBJ1-2; 8 bases line up with TRBD1. Germline CDR1 and CDR2: SGHAT and FQNNGV. The length of the CDR3 is 13 residues. J gave up 7 bases and V 3 bases, and 4 bases lay outside the gene matches.

In DNA, the CDR3 is TGTGCCAGCAGTGAGACTAGTCTAGCGGGGGTTCTCACCGGGGAGCTGTTTTTT. This encodes CASSETSLAGVLTGELFF. The chain is built from TRBV2 and TRBJ2-2; 10 nucleotides agree with TRBD2. The CDR3 has 18 amino acids. Germline V gene sequence: CDR1 SNHLY, CDR2 FYNNEI. Unmatched junction bases numbered 11, after V lost 3 bases and J lost 4 bases.

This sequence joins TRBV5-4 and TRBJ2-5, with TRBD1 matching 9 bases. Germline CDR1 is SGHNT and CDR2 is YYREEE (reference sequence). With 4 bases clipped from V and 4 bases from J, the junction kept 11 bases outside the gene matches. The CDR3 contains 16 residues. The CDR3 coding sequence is TGTGCCAGCAGCCCCTCCGGGACAGGGTATCGAGAGACCCAGTACTTC. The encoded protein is CASSPSGTGYRETQYF. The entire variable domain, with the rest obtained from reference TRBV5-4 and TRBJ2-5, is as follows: ETGVTQSPTHLIKTRGQQVTLRCSSQSGHNTVSWYQQALGQGPQFIFQYYREEENGRGNFPPRFSGLQFPNYSSELNVNALELDDSALYLCASSPSGTGYRETQYFGPGTRLLVL.

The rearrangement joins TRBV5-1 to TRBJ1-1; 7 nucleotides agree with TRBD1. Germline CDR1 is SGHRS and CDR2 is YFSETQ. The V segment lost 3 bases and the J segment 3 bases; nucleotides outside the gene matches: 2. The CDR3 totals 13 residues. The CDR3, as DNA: TGCGCCAGCAGCTCCAGGGGGGACACTGAAGCTTTCTTT. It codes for CASSSRGDTEAFF.